This TCR beta chain appears in the sequencing data of a study of early T cells in non-severe SARS-CoV-2 infection. Tagging with unique molecular identifiers was applied to individual cDNA molecules. MiXCR, applied by TCRdb to the 5' RACE reads, yields one record per CDR3 protein. The table lists some 66,000 distinct CDR3 sequences, roughly 10% of them singletons. CDR1 is SEHNR, CDR2 FQNEAQ, per germline (reference sequence). Trimming at V came to 1 base and at J to 8 bases, leaving 1 base not matched to a gene. The CDR3 totals 12 residues. Sequencing used whole blood. This sequence originates from an adult who was a healthcare worker with PCR-confirmed SARS-CoV-2 infection or an uninfected control (not recorded which). The J gene is TRBJ1-1, the V gene TRBV7-9, with TRBD1 identical over 7 bases. For the CDR3, the DNA is TGTGCCAGCAGCTTAGTGACAGGGGAAGCTTTCTTT. Its translation: CASSLVTGEAFF.